Given below is one T cell receptor beta chain in context. The antigen is not known. The source of the sample is a study of T cell repertoires in cytomegalovirus infection. Study context: TCR beta signatures that were public indicated CMV infection and matching HLA type. Whole-study results and caveats: Across the ex vivo response, the dominant clonotypes were HLA-C-restricted CMV-specific TCR beta clonotypes. Pooled public TCR beta family frequency picked out CMV carriers with the relevant HLA.

The CDR3 has 12 amino acids. The germline V gene has CDR1 SGHDN and CDR2 FVKESK. The V end lost 2 bases, the J end lost 6 bases, and 5 bases lay between the germline ends. MiXCR was run by TCRdb on the reads, yielding one entry per CDR3 protein. The repertoire holds about 920,000 distinct CDR3 sequences, around 31% seen once, with around 15% in the top ten. The chain employs TRBV14 and TRBJ2-1; D call uncertain. This clonotype was obtained from a human donor in good health (CMV status not recorded). Some clones in this sample may be carry-over from other donors' samples. Sequenced material: cultured CD8+ T cells from PBMCs, taken from culture after CMV antigen stimulation. In nucleotides, the CDR3 is TGTGCCAGCAGCCAATCCATCAATGAGCAGTTCTTC. This sequence encodes CASSQSINEQFF.